This TCR beta chain was observed in a study of blood T cells in healthy people across ages. Findings and caveats of the study: Diversity figures derived from one million T cells were judged to underestimate the true value.

This clonotype was observed many times. Its antigen remains unknown. The CDR3 contains 13 residues. In germline, CDR1 is MNHEY, CDR2 SVGAGI. The V and J ends lost 5 bases and 4 bases respectively, with 9 bases between them. Using a J-beta primer mix together with a sample-barcoded 5' primer, a second PCR was run for roughly 7 to 11 cycles. Via MiXCR, TCRdb re-called the 5' RACE reads, giving one row per CDR3 protein. The table records 650,000 to 950,000 distinct CDR3 sequences, about 42% of them present only once. Sequenced sample: blood. J is TRBJ1-5 and V is TRBV6-5; D is ambiguous. The TCR was taken from a man in his 60s in good health. The CDR3 is CASSPVVNQPQHF. The CDR3 coding sequence is TGTGCCAGCAGTCCCGTTGTTAATCAGCCCCAGCATTTT.